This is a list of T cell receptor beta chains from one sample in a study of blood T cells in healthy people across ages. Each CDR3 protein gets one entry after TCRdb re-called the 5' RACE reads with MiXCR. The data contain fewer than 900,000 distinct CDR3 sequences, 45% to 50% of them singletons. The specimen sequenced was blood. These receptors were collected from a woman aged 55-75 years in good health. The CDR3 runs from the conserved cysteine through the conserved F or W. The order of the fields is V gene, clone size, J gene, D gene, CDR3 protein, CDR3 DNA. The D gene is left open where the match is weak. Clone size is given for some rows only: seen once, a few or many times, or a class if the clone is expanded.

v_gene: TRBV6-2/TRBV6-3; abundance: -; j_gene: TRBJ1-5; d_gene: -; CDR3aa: CASRDSLNQPQHF; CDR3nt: TGTGCCAGCAGGGACAGCCTGAATCAGCCCCAGCATTTT
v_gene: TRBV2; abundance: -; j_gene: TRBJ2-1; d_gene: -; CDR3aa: CASSEQGRGNEQFF; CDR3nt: TGTGCCAGCAGTGAACAGGGGAGAGGCAATGAGCAGTTCTTC
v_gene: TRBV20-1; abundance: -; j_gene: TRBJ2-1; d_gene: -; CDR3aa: CSADGGVGYNEQFF; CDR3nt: TGCAGTGCTGATGGGGGAGTAGGGTACAATGAGCAGTTCTTC
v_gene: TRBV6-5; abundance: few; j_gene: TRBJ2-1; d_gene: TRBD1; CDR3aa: CASRPQGVGLGEQFF; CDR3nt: TGTGCCAGCAGGCCACAGGGGGTTGGTTTGGGTGAGCAGTTCTTC
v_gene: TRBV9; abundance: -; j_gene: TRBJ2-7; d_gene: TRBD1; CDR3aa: CVSSANGQGSGEQYF; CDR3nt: TGTGTCAGCAGCGCAAACGGACAGGGGAGTGGCGAGCAGTACTTC
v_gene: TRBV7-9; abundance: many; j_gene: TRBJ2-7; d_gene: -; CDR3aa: CASSPPGSYEQYF; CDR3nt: TGTGCCAGCAGCCCCCCAGGGTCGTACGAGCAGTACTTC
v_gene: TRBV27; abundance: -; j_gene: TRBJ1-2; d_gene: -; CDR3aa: CASSYRGGSYGYTF; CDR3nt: TGTGCCAGCAGTTATCGGGGGGGAAGCTATGGCTACACCTTC
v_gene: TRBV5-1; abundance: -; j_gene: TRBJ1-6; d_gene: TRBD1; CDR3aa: CASSDSQGAHSPLHF; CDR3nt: TGCGCCAGCAGCGATTCCCAGGGGGCGCATTCACCCCTCCACTTT
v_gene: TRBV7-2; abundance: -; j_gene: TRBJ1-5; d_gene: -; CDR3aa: CASSPHSDSNQPQHF; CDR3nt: TGTGCCAGCAGCCCTCACTCGGATAGCAATCAGCCCCAGCATTTT
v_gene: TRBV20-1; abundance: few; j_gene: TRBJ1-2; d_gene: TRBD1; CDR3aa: CSALRQGGGYTF; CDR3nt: TGCAGTGCTCTTAGACAGGGGGGAGGCTACACCTTC
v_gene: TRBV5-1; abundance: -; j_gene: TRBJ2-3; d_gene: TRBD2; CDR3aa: CASSPTSPSTDTQYF; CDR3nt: TGCGCCAGCAGCCCGACTAGCCCTAGCACAGATACGCAGTATTTT
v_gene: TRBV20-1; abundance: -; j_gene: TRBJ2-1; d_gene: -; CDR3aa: CSARDGSGPLSLYNEQFF; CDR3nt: TGCAGTGCTAGAGATGGCAGTGGTCCATTGTCCCTCTACAATGAGCAGTTCTTC
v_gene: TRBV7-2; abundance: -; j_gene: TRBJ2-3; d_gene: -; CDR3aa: CASSLGAGHTDTQYF; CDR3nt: TGTGCCAGCAGCTTAGGAGCGGGACACACAGATACGCAGTATTTT
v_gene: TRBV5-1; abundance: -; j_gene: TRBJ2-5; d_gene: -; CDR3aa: CASSLAAERQETQYF; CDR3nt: TGCGCCAGCAGCTTGGCCGCGGAACGCCAAGAGACCCAGTACTTC
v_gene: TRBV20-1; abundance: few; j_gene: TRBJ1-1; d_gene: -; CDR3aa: CSARRLKTEAFF; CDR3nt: TGCAGTGCTAGAAGGTTGAAGACGGAAGCTTTCTTT
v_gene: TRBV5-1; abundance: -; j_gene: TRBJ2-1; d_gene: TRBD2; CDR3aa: CATNPSGSGNEQFF; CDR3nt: TGCGCCACCAACCCTAGCGGGAGTGGTAATGAGCAGTTCTTC
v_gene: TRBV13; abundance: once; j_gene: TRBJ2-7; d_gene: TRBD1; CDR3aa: CASSPGTGRTYEQYF; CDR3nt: TGTGCCAGCAGCCCCGGGACAGGGAGGACCTACGAGCAGTACTTC